The 25 T cell receptor beta chains below come from one sample, sequenced in a study of CD8 T cells in Susac syndrome. Random hexamers were used to reverse transcribe roughly 0.45 to 1 ug of RNA. Using its own MiXCR run on the immunoSEQ multiplex PCR reads, TCRdb lists one record per CDR3 protein. The sample shows 330,000 or so distinct CDR3 sequences, 75% to 85% of them seen only once. Sequenced: CD8+ T cells from PBMCs. The receptors originated from a human donor with multiple sclerosis.

The chain is built from TRBV2 and TRBJ2-7, with 7 bases identical to TRBD2. In germline, CDR1 is SNHLY, CDR2 FYNNEI. This CDR3 contains 13 residues. V shed 4 bases and J 6 bases; nucleotides not matched to a gene: 6. The CDR3 DNA reads as TGTGCCAGCAGTGCTGGAGCGGGAAGCGAGCAGTACTTC. Its translation is CASSAGAGSEQYF.

This clonotype was recorded once. This chain links TRBV6-7 with TRBJ1-4; D unresolved. TRBV6-7 is reported as an ORF; its role is uncertain. This CDR3 has 14 residues. Trimming took off 4 bases at V and 1 base at J, with 7 bases between the two ends. The CDR3 here is CASSFKETNEKLFF. For the CDR3, the DNA is TGTGCCAGCAGTTTCAAGGAAACTAATGAAAAACTGTTTTTT.

This clonotype appeared a single time. The chain combines TRBV4-1 with TRBJ2-2, with D tentatively TRBD2 (5 bases). CDR1 and CDR2 from the germline V gene are MGHRA and YSYEKL. This CDR3 is 15 amino acids long. Trimming pared 3 bases from V and 1 base from J, leaving 9 bases between. CDR3 bases: TGCGCCAGCAGCCAGTTACGGGGGAACACCGGGGAGCTGTTTTTT. This codes for CASSQLRGNTGELFF.

This clonotype was seen only a few times. The chain uses TRBV7-8 and TRBJ2-7; D is unclear. Germline CDR1 reads SGHVS; CDR2 reads FQNEAQ. V shed 1 base and J shed 3 bases, with 7 bases lying between them. The CDR3 extends over 13 amino acids. CDR3 nucleotide sequence: TGTGCCAGCAGCTTAGTTGGCGGCTACGAGCAGTACTTC. Protein: CASSLVGGYEQYF. Full variable domain (rest looked up from reference TRBV7-8 and TRBJ2-7): GAGVSQSPRYKVAKRGQDVALRCDPISGHVSLFWYQQALGQGPEFLTYFQNEAQLDKSGLPSDRFFAERPEGSVSTLKIQRTQQEDSAVYLCASSLVGGYEQYFGPGTRLTVT.

The gene calls are TRBV3-1 and TRBJ1-1, with 7 bases aligning to TRBD1. With V trimmed by 3 bases and J by 0 bases, 10 bases remained unmatched. Germline CDR1 and CDR2: LGHDT and YNNKEL (reference sequence). CDR3 length: 17 amino acids. The CDR3 protein is CASSHQLQGVLNTEAFF. CDR3 nucleotide sequence: TGTGCCAGCAGCCACCAATTGCAGGGGGTGCTGAACACTGAAGCTTTCTTT.

This clonotype was seen just once. V usage is TRBV25-1 and J usage is TRBJ2-1; 11 bases align to TRBD2. The CDR3 is 16 amino acids. From germline, CDR1 is MGHDK and CDR2 SYGVNS. The trim removed 3 bases at V and 8 bases at J, leaving 9 bases unmatched. The CDR3 bases are TGTGCCAGCAGTGACCCGGGAACTAGCGGGAGCTATGAGCAGTTCTTC. It specifies CASSDPGTSGSYEQFF.

The chain has TRBV19 and TRBJ2-3; unclear D gene. The V gene lost 3 bases and the J gene lost 4 bases, with 11 bases spanning the gap. CDR1 and CDR2 (germline): LNHDA, SQIVND (reference sequence). The length of the CDR3 is 14 residues. CDR3 in amino acids: CASSILRTADTQYF. The DNA for the CDR3 is TGTGCCAGTAGTATCCTCCGAACCGCAGATACGCAGTATTTT.

The rearrangement links TRBV27 to TRBJ2-1; D possibly corresponds to TRBD2 (6 bases). The germline gives CDR1 MNHEY, CDR2 SMNVEV (reference sequence). The CDR3 length is 18 residues. V was trimmed by 2 bases and J by 2 bases, leaving 19 bases between them. CDR3 nucleotide sequence: TGTGCCAGCAGTTTAGGTCTGTACAGCGGGTCCGCCTACAATGAGCAGTTCTTC. This encodes CASSLGLYSGSAYNEQFF.

The chain recombines TRBV9 with TRBJ2-7, with a tentative D call TRBD2 (6 bases). Trimming removed 0 bases at V and 0 bases at J, with 7 bases between. This CDR3 is built from 14 residues. Looked up from germline, CDR1 is SGDLS and CDR2 is YYNGEE. In nucleotides, the CDR3 is TGTGCCAGCAGCGTAGGCGGGGACTCCTACGAGCAGTACTTC. Its translation: CASSVGGDSYEQYF.

J is TRBJ2-3 and V is TRBV4-3; TRBD2 is a possible D gene (6 bases). Per germline, CDR1 LGHNA and CDR2 YSLEER. Trimming took off 0 bases at V and 6 bases at J, with 10 bases between the two ends. The CDR3 length is 14 residues. The CDR3 spells CASSQDGRGDTQYF. The CDR3 DNA reads as TGCGCCAGCAGCCAAGACGGGAGAGGCGATACGCAGTATTTT.

The gene calls are TRBV4-1 and TRBJ1-1; tentative D call: TRBD1 (5 bases). The CDR3 is made up of 14 amino acids. From germline, CDR1 is MGHRA and CDR2 YSYEKL. V was shortened by 2 bases and J by 3 bases, with 10 bases between the two germline ends. The CDR3 DNA follows: TGCGCCAGCAGCCAAAAGTGGGGGGACACTGAAGCTTTCTTT. Translation gives CASSQKWGDTEAFF.

This chain uses TRBV28 with TRBJ1-1; D is undetermined. Trimming stripped 2 bases from V and 1 base from J, with 8 bases between. The CDR3 runs 14 residues. The germline V gene encodes CDR1 MDHEN and CDR2 SYDVKM. Written as DNA, the CDR3 is TGTGCCAGCAGTTTACGGGCTAAGAACACTGAAGCTTTCTTT. Amino acids: CASSLRAKNTEAFF.

J is TRBJ2-5 and V is TRBV28; no definite D call. The CDR3 spans 13 residues. V lost 6 bases to trimming and J lost 1 base, with 9 bases between them. Looked up from germline, CDR1 is MDHEN and CDR2 is SYDVKM. The CDR3 DNA reads as TGTGCCAGCAGCAGAGACATCCAAGAGACCCAGTACTTC. Translated, it gives CASSRDIQETQYF.

The chain joins TRBV24-1 to TRBJ2-1; D ambiguous. V was cut by 1 base and J by 8 bases, with 14 bases left in between. Germline V gene data show CDR1 as KGHDR and CDR2 as SFDVKD. The CDR3 spans 15 residues. CDR3 loop: CATSDFGGSEDEQFF. Written as DNA, the CDR3 is TGTGCCACCAGTGATTTTGGCGGCAGTGAGGATGAGCAGTTCTTC.

The genes are TRBV7-9 and TRBJ2-5, with unresolved D. Germline V gene data show CDR1 as SEHNR and CDR2 as FQNEAQ (reference sequence). The V and J ends lost 5 bases and 5 bases respectively, with 15 bases between them. The CDR3 length is 14 residues. The CDR3 nucleotides are TGTGCCAGCAGCCCCCCGGGCCAAAGTGAGACCCAGTACTTC. Amino acids: CASSPPGQSETQYF.

The chain joins TRBV7-6 to TRBJ2-1; D ambiguous. The germline CDR1 and CDR2 sequences are SGHVS and FNYEAQ. Trimming shortened V by 4 bases and J by 2 bases, and 12 bases separated the two germline ends. The CDR3 consists of 15 residues. CDR3 sequence reads: CASSSDPLAYNEQFF. CDR3 nucleotide sequence: TGTGCCAGCAGCTCGGATCCCTTAGCCTACAATGAGCAGTTCTTC.

This sequence joins TRBV12-5 and TRBJ2-3; no definite D call. The germline V and J ends were trimmed by 5 bases and 4 bases, with 13 bases remaining between them. The CDR3 is made up of 14 amino acids. The germline V gene has CDR1 LGHNT and CDR2 FRNRAP. The CDR3 bases are TGTGCTAGTGGTCCTGAGAACGTCGCAGATACGCAGTATTTT. Its translation: CASGPENVADTQYF.

The chain employs TRBV3-1 and TRBJ2-1, with D hard to call. Germline V gene data show CDR1 as LGHDT and CDR2 as YNNKEL (reference sequence). The CDR3 spans 15 residues. V was cut by 0 bases and J by 2 bases, with 8 bases left in between. The CDR3 DNA reads TGTGCCAGCAGCCAAGAAGCAGGACCCTACAATGAGCAGTTCTTC. This codes for CASSQEAGPYNEQFF.

The chain is built from TRBV3-1 and TRBJ2-5; TRBD2 aligns across 8 bases. Germline V gene lookup returns CDR1 LGHDT and CDR2 YNNKEL (reference sequence). The CDR3 is made up of 16 amino acids. V shed 0 bases, J shed 5 bases, and the junction held 8 bases outside the gene matches. The CDR3 here is CASSQEEGLGAETQYF. CDR3 coding DNA: TGTGCCAGCAGCCAAGAGGAGGGACTAGGGGCTGAGACCCAGTACTTC.

This chain uses TRBV27 with TRBJ2-1; D is unclear. This CDR3 has 14 residues. The V end was cut by 5 bases, the J end by 0 bases, with 8 bases between. CDR1 and CDR2 (germline): MNHEY, SMNVEV (reference sequence). CDR3 region: CASSRAVSYNEQFF. For the CDR3, the DNA is TGTGCCAGCAGTCGGGCTGTCTCCTACAATGAGCAGTTCTTC.

This clonotype was observed a few times. The chain recombines TRBV7-9 with TRBJ2-7, with TRBD1 as a possible D gene (5 bases). This CDR3 has 13 amino acids. The germline V gene encodes CDR1 SEHNR and CDR2 FQNEAQ (reference sequence). V was pared by 7 bases and J by 4 bases, with 14 bases between. CDR3: CASKLGADYEQYF. As DNA, the CDR3 is TGTGCCAGCAAATTAGGGGCCGATTACGAGCAGTACTTC.

The gene calls are TRBV13 and TRBJ1-1; D perhaps matches TRBD1 (6 bases). CDR3 size: 16 residues. Trimming took off 0 bases at V and 0 bases at J, with 11 bases between the two ends. CDR1 is PRHDT, CDR2 FYEKMQ, per germline (reference sequence). CDR3 amino acids: CASSLGRDTLNTEAFF. The CDR3 DNA is TGTGCCAGCAGCTTAGGCCGGGACACCTTGAACACTGAAGCTTTCTTT. Full variable domain (remainder filled in from reference TRBV13 and TRBJ1-1): AAGVIQSPRHLIKEKRETATLKCYPIPRHDTVYWYQQGPGQDPQFLISFYEKMQSDKGSIPDRFSAQQFSDYHSELNMSSLELGDSALYFCASSLGRDTLNTEAFFGQGTRLTVV.

The sample holds a few counts of this clonotype. The chain employs TRBV5-4 and TRBJ1-2; D ambiguous. The CDR3 has 12 amino acids. V lost 0 bases, J lost 4 bases, and 4 bases lay in between. The germline V gene has CDR1 SGHNT and CDR2 YYREEE (reference sequence). The CDR3 DNA reads as TGTGCCAGCAGCTTGGAGTCCTATGGCTACACCTTC. Its protein product is CASSLESYGYTF.

J is TRBJ2-7 and V is TRBV3-1; 7 nucleotides line up with TRBD1. With 1 base clipped from V and 3 bases from J, the junction kept 6 bases outside the gene matches. This CDR3 is built from 15 residues. Per germline, CDR1 LGHDT and CDR2 YNNKEL (reference sequence). CDR3: CASSQGLGQLYEQYF. Written as DNA, the CDR3 is TGTGCCAGCAGCCAAGGCTTGGGACAGCTCTACGAGCAGTACTTC.

The chain is built from TRBV25-1 and TRBJ2-4; D may be TRBD2 (5 bases). Germline values: CDR1 MGHDK, CDR2 SYGVNS. V was shortened by 5 bases and J by 0 bases, with 14 bases between the two germline ends. This CDR3 has 16 residues. CDR3 bases: TGTGCCAGCAGTCGGGAAGGGCCCTTAGCCAAAAACATTCAGTACTTC. This encodes CASSREGPLAKNIQYF.